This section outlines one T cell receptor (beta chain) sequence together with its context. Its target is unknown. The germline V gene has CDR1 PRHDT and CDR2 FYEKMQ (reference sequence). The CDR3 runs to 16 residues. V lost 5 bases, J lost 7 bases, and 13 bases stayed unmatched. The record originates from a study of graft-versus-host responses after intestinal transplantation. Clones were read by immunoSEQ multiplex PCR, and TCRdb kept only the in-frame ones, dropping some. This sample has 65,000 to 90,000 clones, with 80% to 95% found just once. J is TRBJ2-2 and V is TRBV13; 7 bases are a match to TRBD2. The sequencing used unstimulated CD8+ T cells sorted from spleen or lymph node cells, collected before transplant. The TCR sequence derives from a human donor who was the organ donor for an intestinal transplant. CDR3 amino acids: CASSPGPGGGVGELFF. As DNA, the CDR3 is TGTGCCAGCAGCCCAGGCCCGGGGGGAGGTGTCGGGGAGCTGTTTTTT.